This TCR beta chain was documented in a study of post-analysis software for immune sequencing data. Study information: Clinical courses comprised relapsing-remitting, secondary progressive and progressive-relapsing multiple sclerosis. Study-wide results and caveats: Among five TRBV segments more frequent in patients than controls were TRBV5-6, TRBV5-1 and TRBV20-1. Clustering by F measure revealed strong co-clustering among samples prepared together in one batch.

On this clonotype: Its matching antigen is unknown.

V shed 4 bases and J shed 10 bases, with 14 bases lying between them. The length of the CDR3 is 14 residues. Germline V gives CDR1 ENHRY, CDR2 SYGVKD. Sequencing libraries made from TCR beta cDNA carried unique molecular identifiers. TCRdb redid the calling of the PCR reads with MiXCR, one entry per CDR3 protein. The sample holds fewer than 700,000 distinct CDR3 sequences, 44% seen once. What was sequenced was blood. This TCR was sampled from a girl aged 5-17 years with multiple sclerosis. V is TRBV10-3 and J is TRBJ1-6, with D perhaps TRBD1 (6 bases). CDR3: CAISGNRDRSPLHF. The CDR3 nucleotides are TGTGCCATCAGTGGAAACAGGGATCGCTCACCCCTCCACTTT.